The 9 T cell receptor beta chains presented below share a single source sample, sequenced in a study of blood T cell repertoires in COVID-19. The data were produced by immunoSEQ multiplex PCR, yet TCRdb's version contains in-frame clones alone and is incomplete. This sample yields over 70,000 clones, of which less than 95% are seen a single time; over 6.5% belongs to the top ten. Sequenced input: peripheral blood. Receptors were obtained from a man aged 18-30 years with COVID-19, enrolled during active disease.

This clone showed up just a few times. J is TRBJ1-6 and V is TRBV19; a possible D gene is TRBD1 (5 bases). V gave up 6 bases and J gave up 0 bases, with 12 bases separating them. The CDR3 totals 16 residues. Germline V lookup: CDR1 LNHDA, CDR2 SQIVND (reference sequence). The CDR3 DNA reads TGTGCCAGTAGCCAGACAGCGAGCTCCTATAATTCACCCCTCCACTTT. It encodes CASSQTASSYNSPLHF.

V gene TRBV28 combines with J gene TRBJ2-6; unclear D gene. From germline, CDR1 is MDHEN and CDR2 SYDVKM. Trimming cost V 5 bases and J 0 bases, with 8 bases left between them. The CDR3 loop spans 15 amino acids. CDR3 DNA sequence: TGTGCCAGCAGTCTACCCGGCTCTGGGGCCAACGTCCTGACTTTC. It encodes CASSLPGSGANVLTF.

This clone was seen once. This chain uses TRBV3-1 (or the pseudogene TRBV3-2) with TRBJ1-6; 8 nucleotides line up with TRBD1. Germline lookup yields CDR1 LGHDT and CDR2 YNNKEL (reference sequence). V shed 4 bases, J shed 6 bases, and the junction held 2 bases outside the gene matches. This CDR3 spans 14 amino acids. CDR3: CASSRTGPNSPLHF. CDR3 DNA sequence: TGTGCCAGCAGCCGGACAGGGCCTAATTCACCCCTCCACTTT.

This sequence joins TRBV19 and TRBJ1-5; TRBD1 aligns across 8 bases. Per the germline V gene, CDR1 is LNHDA and CDR2 is SQIVND (reference sequence). The CDR3 consists of 15 residues. With V trimmed by 5 bases and J by 3 bases, 6 bases remained unmatched. The CDR3 DNA is TGTGCCAGTAGTGTTGACAGGGGATTCAATCAGCCCCAGCATTTT. It specifies CASSVDRGFNQPQHF.

The table lists this clone with a count of one. This sequence joins TRBV24-1 and TRBJ2-7; perhaps TRBD1 as D (6 bases). V was pared by 2 bases and J by 4 bases, with 14 bases between. CDR3 length: 15 amino acids. Germline loops: CDR1 KGHDR, CDR2 SFDVKD. CDR3 loop: CATSDSRGTEYEQYF. In DNA form, the CDR3 reads TGTGCCACCAGTGATTCCAGGGGTACGGAATACGAGCAGTACTTC.

This chain connects TRBV7-9 to TRBJ1-6; 7 positions match TRBD1. J lost 10 bases, V lost 4 bases, and 7 bases had no gene match. Germline V gene sequence: CDR1 SEHNR, CDR2 FQNEAQ (reference sequence). CDR3 size: 14 residues. CDR3 DNA: TGTGCCAGCAGCTGGACAGGAGAAGGCTCACCCCTCCACTTT. Amino acids: CASSWTGEGSPLHF.

The chain has TRBV6-6 and TRBJ2-7, with TRBD2 matching over 11 bases. The CDR3 loop spans 15 amino acids. CDR1 MNHNY and CDR2 SVGAGI come from the germline V gene (reference sequence). Germline trimming cut 5 bases from V and 3 bases from J; bases unmatched to any gene: 6. The CDR3 region is CASSKRLAGNYEQYF. The CDR3 DNA reads as TGTGCCAGCAGTAAACGACTAGCGGGAAACTACGAGCAGTACTTC.

The V gene is TRBV10-3, the J gene TRBJ1-6, with D tentatively TRBD1 (5 bases). This CDR3 has 17 residues. Trimming removed 4 bases at V and 0 bases at J, with 13 bases between. Germline V gene sequence: CDR1 ENHRY, CDR2 SYGVKD. As DNA, the CDR3 is TGTGCCATCAGTGGAAGACAGCAGAGCTCCTATAATTCACCCCTCCACTTT. This sequence encodes CAISGRQQSSYNSPLHF.

The chain couples TRBV6-2 or TRBV6-3 to TRBJ2-1; 11 nucleotides align to TRBD1. In germline, CDR1 is MNHEY, CDR2 SVGEGT. The CDR3 spans 15 residues. Trimming cost V 4 bases and J 5 bases; bases outside gene matches: 4. In DNA form, the CDR3 reads TGTGCCAGCAGTTGGGGACAGGGGGTTGACAATGAGCAGTTCTTC. Amino acid sequence: CASSWGQGVDNEQFF.